A single sample gave rise to the 3 T cell receptor beta chains below, sequenced in a study of T cells in Graves' hyperthyroidism and ophthalmopathy. Researchers took RNA transcripts and amplified the TCR beta CDR3 regions from them. Initially, a first-round RT-PCR of the TCR CDR3 employed the HTBI primer set. TCRdb independently ran MiXCR on the multiplex PCR reads; one entry per CDR3 protein. Here the sample spans fewer than 900,000 distinct CDR3 sequences, around 15% being singletons. Sequenced sample: blood. These receptor sequences come from a man younger than 30 with Graves' hyperthyroidism.

The CDR3, as DNA: TGTGCCACCAAGGCAGGGTCCAAAAACATTCAGTACTTC. Protein product: CATKAGSKNIQYF. This chain connects TRBV15 to TRBJ2-4; D possibly corresponds to TRBD1 (5 bases). Germline V lookup: CDR1 LNHNV, CDR2 YYDKDF (reference sequence). V was clipped by 7 bases and J by 2 bases, with 9 bases between them. The CDR3 length is 13 residues.

This clonotype came up a few times. The rearrangement joins TRBV11-2 to TRBJ1-4; D uncertain. In germline, CDR1 is SGHAT, CDR2 FQNNGV. The CDR3 covers 14 residues. Trimming pared 0 bases from V and 0 bases from J, leaving 2 bases between. In DNA form, the CDR3 reads TGTGCCAGCAGCTTAGATCCAACTAATGAAAAACTGTTTTTT. Translated: CASSLDPTNEKLFF.

This clonotype was detected a few times. CDR3 amino acids: CASSPGLRSGNTIYF. In nucleotides, the CDR3 is TGTGCCAGCAGTCCGGGACTCCGCTCTGGAAACACCATATATTTT. The chain employs TRBV6-1 and TRBJ1-3; perhaps TRBD1 as D (5 bases). The CDR3 sequence is 15 residues long. The V and J ends lost 5 bases and 0 bases respectively, with 11 bases between them. Germline assignment: CDR1 MNHNS and CDR2 SASEGT.